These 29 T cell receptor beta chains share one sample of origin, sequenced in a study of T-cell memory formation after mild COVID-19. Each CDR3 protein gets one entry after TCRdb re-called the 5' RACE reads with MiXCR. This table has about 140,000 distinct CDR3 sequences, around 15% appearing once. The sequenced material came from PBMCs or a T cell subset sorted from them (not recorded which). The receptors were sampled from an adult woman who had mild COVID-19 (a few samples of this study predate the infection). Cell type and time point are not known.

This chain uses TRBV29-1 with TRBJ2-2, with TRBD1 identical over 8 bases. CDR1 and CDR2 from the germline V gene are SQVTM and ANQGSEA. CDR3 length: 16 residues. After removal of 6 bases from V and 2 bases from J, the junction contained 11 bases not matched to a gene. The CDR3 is CSVNADRGPNTGELFF. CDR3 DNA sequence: TGCAGCGTGAATGCTGACAGGGGCCCTAACACCGGGGAGCTGTTTTTT.

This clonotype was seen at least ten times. The CDR3 region is CASSLYGRGAMGEQFF. The CDR3 DNA is TGTGCCAGCAGCTTGTACGGCCGGGGCGCCATGGGTGAGCAGTTCTTC. This sequence joins TRBV5-5 and TRBJ2-1, with D tentatively TRBD1 or TRBD2 (5 bases each). V lost 1 base and J lost 9, with 20 bases in between. Looked up from germline, CDR1 is SGHKS and CDR2 is YYEKEE (reference sequence). The CDR3 has 16 amino acids.

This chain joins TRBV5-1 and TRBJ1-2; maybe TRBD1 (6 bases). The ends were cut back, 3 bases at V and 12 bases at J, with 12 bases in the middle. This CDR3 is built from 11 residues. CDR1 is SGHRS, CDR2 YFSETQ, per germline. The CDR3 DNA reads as TGCGCCAGCAGCTCGTGGACAGCAGACACCTTC. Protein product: CASSSWTADTF.

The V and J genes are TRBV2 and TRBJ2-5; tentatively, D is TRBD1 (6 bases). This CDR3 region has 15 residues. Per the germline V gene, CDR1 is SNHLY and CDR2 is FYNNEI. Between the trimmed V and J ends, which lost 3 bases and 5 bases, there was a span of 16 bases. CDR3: CASSDLAGDVETQYF. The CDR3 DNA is TGTGCCAGCAGTGATTTGGCAGGGGATGTGGAGACCCAGTACTTC.

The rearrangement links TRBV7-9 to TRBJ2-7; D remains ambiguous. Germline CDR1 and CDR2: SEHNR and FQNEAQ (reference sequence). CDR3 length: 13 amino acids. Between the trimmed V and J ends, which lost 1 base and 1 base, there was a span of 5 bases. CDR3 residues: CASSLEWSYEQYF. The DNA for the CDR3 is TGTGCCAGCAGCTTAGAGTGGTCCTACGAGCAGTACTTC.

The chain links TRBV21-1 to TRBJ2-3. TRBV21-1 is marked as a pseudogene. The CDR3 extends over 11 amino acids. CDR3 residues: CARSSSDTQYF. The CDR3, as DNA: TGTGCCAGAAGTTCTTCCGATACGCAGTATTTT.

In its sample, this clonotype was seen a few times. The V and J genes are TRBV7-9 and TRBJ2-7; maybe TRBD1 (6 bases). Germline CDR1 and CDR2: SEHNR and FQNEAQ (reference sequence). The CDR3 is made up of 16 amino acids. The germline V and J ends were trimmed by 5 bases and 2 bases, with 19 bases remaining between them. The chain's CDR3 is CASSHPGWDTAYEQYF. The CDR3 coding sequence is TGTGCCAGCAGCCACCCGGGGTGGGACACAGCCTACGAGCAGTACTTC.

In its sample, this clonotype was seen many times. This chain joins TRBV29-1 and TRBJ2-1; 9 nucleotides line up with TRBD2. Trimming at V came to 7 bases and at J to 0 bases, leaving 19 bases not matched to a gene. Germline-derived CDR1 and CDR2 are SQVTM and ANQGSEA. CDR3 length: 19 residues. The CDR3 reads CSARGAAGGTPSSYNEQFF. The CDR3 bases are TGCAGCGCCAGAGGGGCGGCGGGAGGGACCCCTAGCTCCTACAATGAGCAGTTCTTC.

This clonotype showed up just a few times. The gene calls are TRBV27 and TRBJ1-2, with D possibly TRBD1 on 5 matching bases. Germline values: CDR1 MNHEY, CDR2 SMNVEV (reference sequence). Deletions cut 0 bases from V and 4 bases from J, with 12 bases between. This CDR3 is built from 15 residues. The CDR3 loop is CASSLSGATGYGYTF. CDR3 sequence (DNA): TGTGCCAGCAGTTTATCCGGGGCTACGGGCTATGGCTACACCTTC.

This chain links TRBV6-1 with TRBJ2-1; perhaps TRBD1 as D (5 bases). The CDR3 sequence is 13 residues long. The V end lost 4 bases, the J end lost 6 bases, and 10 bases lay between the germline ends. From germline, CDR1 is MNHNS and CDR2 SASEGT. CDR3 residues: CASSGRQGNEQFF. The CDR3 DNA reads TGTGCCAGCAGTGGACGGCAGGGCAATGAGCAGTTCTTC.

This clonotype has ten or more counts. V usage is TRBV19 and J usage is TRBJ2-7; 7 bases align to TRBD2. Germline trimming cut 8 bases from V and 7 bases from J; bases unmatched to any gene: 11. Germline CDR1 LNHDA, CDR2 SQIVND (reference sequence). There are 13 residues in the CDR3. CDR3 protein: CASRDYNSGEQYF. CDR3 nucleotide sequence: TGTGCCAGTCGGGACTATAACTCTGGGGAGCAGTACTTC. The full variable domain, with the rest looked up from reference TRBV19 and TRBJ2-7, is DGGITQSPKYLFRKEGQNVTLSCEQNLNHDAMYWYRQDPGQGLRLIYYSQIVNDFQKGDIAEGYSVSREKKESFPLTVTSAQKNPTAFYLCASRDYNSGEQYFGPGTRLTVT.

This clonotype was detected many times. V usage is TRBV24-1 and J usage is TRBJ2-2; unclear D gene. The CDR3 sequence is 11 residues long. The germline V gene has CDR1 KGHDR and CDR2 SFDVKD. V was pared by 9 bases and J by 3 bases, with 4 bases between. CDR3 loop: CATSYTGELFF. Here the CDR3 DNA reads TGTGCCACCTCATACACCGGGGAGCTGTTTTTT.

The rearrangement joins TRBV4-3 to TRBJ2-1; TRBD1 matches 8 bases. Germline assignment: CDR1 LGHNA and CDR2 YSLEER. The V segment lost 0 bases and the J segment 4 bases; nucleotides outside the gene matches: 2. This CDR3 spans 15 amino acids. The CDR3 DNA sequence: TGCGCCAGCAGCCAAGAAGGACAGGGTTACAATGAGCAGTTCTTC. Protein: CASSQEGQGYNEQFF.

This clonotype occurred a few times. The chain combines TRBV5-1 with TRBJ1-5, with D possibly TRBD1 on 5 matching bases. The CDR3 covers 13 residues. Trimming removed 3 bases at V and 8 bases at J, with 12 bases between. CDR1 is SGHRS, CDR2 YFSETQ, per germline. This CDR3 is CASSWDPDEPQHF. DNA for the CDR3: TGCGCCAGCAGCTGGGACCCGGACGAGCCCCAGCATTTT.

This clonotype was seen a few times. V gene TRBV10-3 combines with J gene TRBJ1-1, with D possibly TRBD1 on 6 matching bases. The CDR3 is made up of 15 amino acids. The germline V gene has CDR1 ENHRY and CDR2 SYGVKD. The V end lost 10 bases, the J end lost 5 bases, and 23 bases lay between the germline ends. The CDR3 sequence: CATEGPGGQGTEAFF. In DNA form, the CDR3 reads TGTGCCACCGAGGGGCCTGGGGGGCAAGGGACTGAAGCTTTCTTT.

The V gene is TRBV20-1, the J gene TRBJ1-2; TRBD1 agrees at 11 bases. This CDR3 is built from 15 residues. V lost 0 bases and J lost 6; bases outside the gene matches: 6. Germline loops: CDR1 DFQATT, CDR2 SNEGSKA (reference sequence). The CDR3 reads CSARELGTGGNGYTF. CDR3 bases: TGCAGTGCTAGAGAGCTAGGGACAGGGGGGAATGGCTACACCTTC.

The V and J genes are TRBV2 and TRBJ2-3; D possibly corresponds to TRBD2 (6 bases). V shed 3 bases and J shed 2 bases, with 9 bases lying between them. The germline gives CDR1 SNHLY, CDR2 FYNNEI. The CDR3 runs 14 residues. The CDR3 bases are TGTGCCAGCAGTGATAGCGGATTCACAGATACGCAGTATTTT. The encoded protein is CASSDSGFTDTQYF.

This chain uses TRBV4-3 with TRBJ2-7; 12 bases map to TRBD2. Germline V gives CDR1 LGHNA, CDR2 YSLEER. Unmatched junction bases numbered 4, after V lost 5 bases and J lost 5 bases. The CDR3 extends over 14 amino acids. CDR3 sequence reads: CASSFRLAGDEQYF. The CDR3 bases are TGCGCCAGCAGCTTCAGACTAGCGGGAGACGAGCAGTACTTC.

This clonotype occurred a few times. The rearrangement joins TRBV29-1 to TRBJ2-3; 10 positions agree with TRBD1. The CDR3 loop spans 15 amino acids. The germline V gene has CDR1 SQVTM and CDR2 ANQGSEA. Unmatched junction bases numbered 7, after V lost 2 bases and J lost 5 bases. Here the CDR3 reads CSVESDRGLRDTQYF. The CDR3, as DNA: TGCAGCGTTGAAAGTGACAGGGGGCTACGAGATACGCAGTATTTT.

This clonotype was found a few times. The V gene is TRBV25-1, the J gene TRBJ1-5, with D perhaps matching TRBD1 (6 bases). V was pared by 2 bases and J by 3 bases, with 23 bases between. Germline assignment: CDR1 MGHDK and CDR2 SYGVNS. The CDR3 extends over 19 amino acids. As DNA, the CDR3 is TGTGCCAGCAGTGAAGAGGAGGGTATACAGGGTAGGACCAATCAGCCCCAGCATTTT. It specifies CASSEEEGIQGRTNQPQHF.

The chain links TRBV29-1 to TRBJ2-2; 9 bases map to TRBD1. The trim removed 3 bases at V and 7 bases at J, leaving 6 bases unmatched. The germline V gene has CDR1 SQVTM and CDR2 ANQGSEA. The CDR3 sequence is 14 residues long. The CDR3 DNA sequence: TGCAGCGTTGATGAGACAGGGGGACACGGGGAGCTGTTTTTT. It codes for CSVDETGGHGELFF.

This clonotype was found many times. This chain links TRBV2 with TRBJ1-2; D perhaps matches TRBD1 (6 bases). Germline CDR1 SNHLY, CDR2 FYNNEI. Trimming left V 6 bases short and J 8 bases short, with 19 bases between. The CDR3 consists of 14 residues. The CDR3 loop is CASSEKRGTRGYTF. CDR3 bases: TGTGCCAGCAGCGAGAAAAGGGGGACTCGAGGCTACACCTTC.

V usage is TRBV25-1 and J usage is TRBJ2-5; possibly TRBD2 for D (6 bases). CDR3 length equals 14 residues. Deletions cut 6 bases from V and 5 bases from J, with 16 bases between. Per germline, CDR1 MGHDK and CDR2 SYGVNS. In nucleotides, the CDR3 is TGTGCCAGCAGCGGGGGTGGGAACGCCGAGACCCAGTACTTC. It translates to CASSGGGNAETQYF. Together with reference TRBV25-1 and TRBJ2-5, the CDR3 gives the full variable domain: EADIYQTPRYLVIGTGKKITLECSQTMGHDKMYWYQQDPGMELHLIHYSYGVNSTEKGDLSSESTVSRIRTEHFPLTLESARPSHTSQYLCASSGGGNAETQYFGPGTRLLVL.

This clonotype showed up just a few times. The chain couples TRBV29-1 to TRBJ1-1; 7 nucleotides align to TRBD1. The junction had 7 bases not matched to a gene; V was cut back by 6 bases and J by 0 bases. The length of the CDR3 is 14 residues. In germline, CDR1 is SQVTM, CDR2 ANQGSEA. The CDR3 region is CSVPPGTVNTEAFF. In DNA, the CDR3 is TGCAGCGTCCCCCCTGGGACAGTGAACACTGAAGCTTTCTTT.

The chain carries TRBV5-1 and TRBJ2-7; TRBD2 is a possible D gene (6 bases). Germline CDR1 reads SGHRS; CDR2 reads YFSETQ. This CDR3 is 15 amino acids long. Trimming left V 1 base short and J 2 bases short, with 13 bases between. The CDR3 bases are TGCGCCAGCAGCTTGTTCCCCGGGAGCCCCTACGAGCAGTACTTC. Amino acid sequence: CASSLFPGSPYEQYF.

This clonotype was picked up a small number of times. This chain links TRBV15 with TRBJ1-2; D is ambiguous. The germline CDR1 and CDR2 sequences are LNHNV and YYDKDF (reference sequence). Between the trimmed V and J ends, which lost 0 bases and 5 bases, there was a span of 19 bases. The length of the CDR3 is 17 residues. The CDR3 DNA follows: TGTGCCACCAGCAGAGATGTACTCTCCCTGCCTCAGTATGGCTACACCTTC. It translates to CATSRDVLSLPQYGYTF.

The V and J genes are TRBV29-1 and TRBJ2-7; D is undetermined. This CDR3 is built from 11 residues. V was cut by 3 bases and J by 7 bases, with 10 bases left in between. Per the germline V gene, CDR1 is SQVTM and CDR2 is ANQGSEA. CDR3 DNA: TGCAGCGTTGAGGCTGGGCGGGAGCAGTACTTC. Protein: CSVEAGREQYF.

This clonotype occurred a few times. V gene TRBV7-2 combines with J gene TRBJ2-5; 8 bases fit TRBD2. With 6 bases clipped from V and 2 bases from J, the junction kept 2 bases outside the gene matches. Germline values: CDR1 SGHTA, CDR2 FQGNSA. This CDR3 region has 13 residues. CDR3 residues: CASRLAEQETQYF. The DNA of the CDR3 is TGTGCCAGCAGACTAGCGGAGCAAGAGACCCAGTACTTC.

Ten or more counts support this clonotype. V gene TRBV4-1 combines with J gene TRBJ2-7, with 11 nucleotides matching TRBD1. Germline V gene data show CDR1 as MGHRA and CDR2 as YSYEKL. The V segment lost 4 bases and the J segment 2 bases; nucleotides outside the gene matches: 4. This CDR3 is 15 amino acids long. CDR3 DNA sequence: TGCGCCAGCAGCCGCGGGACAGGGGGTGCCTACGAGCAGTACTTC. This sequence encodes CASSRGTGGAYEQYF.